Each of the 23 T cell receptor beta chains below was sequenced from the same sample in a study of control samples from healthy donors and cancer patients. TCRdb keeps only in-frame clones here, not all; method: immunoSEQ multiplex PCR. The sample carries around 99,000 clones, about 89% recorded once. Specimen: blood. All receptors derive from a woman between 50 and 59 years old in good health.

V gene TRBV12-3 or TRBV12-4 combines with J gene TRBJ1-1, with D hard to call. The V end lost 5 bases, the J end lost 10 bases, and 14 bases lay between the germline ends. The CDR3 runs to 12 residues. The CDR3 is CASSRTAGVAFF. The CDR3 DNA sequence: TGTGCCAGCAGTCGCACCGCCGGGGTAGCTTTCTTT.

This clone was counted only a few times. The V gene is TRBV7-9, the J gene TRBJ1-1; a weak D match, TRBD1 (6 bases). V lost 5 bases, J lost 4 bases, and 14 bases lay in between. The CDR3 is 14 amino acids. Per the germline V gene, CDR1 is SEHNR and CDR2 is FQNEAQ (reference sequence). CDR3 in DNA: TGTGCCAGCAGCCTACAGGGCGTCGGCACTGAAGCTTTCTTT. Its translation: CASSLQGVGTEAFF. The whole variable domain, filled in from reference TRBV7-9 and TRBJ1-1, reads DTGVSQNPRHKITKRGQNVTFRCDPISEHNRLYWYRQTLGQGPEFLTYFQNEAQLEKSRLLSDRFSAERPKGSFSTLEIQRTEQGDSAMYLCASSLQGVGTEAFFGQGTRLTVV.

This clone has just one count. The chain links TRBV20-1 to TRBJ1-5, with unresolved D. V was trimmed by 3 bases and J by 0 bases, leaving 9 bases between them. The CDR3 has 14 residues. CDR1 is DFQATT and CDR2 is SNEGSKA in the germline V gene (reference sequence). The CDR3 DNA follows: TGCAGTGCTAGTCCTGGGAATAGCAATCAGCCCCAGCATTTT. As protein: CSASPGNSNQPQHF.

This chain joins TRBV19 and TRBJ1-4; D unclear. The CDR3 is 15 residues long. Between the trimmed V and J ends, which lost 3 bases and 3 bases, there was a span of 11 bases. Germline V lookup: CDR1 LNHDA, CDR2 SQIVND (reference sequence). DNA for the CDR3: TGTGCCAGTAGTATTGCCAGGAAGCCTAATGAAAAACTGTTTTTT. Protein sequence: CASSIARKPNEKLFF.

The rearrangement joins TRBV7-2 to TRBJ2-3; 8 bases map to TRBD2. This CDR3 has 16 residues. Germline CDR1 reads SGHTA; CDR2 reads FQGNSA. Losses at the gene ends were 11 bases for V and 1 base for J; bases not matched to a gene: 14. The DNA for the CDR3 is TGTGCCGGCGGTTACCCAGAGGGACTAGGCACAGATACGCAGTATTTT. This sequence encodes CAGGYPEGLGTDTQYF.

The chain uses TRBV2 and TRBJ2-3; 7 bases map to TRBD2. V gave up 6 bases and J gave up 5 bases; unmatched junction bases: 8. The CDR3 contains 14 residues. Germline V gene sequence: CDR1 SNHLY, CDR2 FYNNEI. The CDR3 loop is CASRGRRELDTQYF. The DNA for the CDR3 is TGTGCCAGCAGAGGACGGCGGGAGTTAGATACGCAGTATTTT.

In regard to this clone: At one end the junction does not follow the germline gene, possibly because of a read error. The chain has TRBV4-3 and TRBJ2-2; D is possibly TRBD2 (5 bases). Per germline, CDR1 LGHNA and CDR2 YSLEER. There are 15 residues in the CDR3. The CDR3 spells CASSHRGYTTRELFF. CDR3 nucleotide sequence: TGCGCCAGCAGCCACCGGGGATACACCACCAGGGAGCTGTTTTTT.

In its sample, this clone was seen once. The V and J genes are TRBV9 and TRBJ1-2; D is ambiguous. Trimming shortened V by 0 bases and J by 5 bases, and 5 bases separated the two germline ends. The CDR3 loop spans 12 amino acids. From germline, CDR1 is SGDLS and CDR2 YYNGEE. The CDR3 reads CASSVEGYGYTF. The DNA of the CDR3 is TGTGCCAGCAGCGTAGAAGGGTATGGCTACACCTTC. The full variable domain, with the rest looked up from reference TRBV9 and TRBJ1-2, is DSGVTQTPKHLITATGQRVTLRCSPRSGDLSVYWYQQSLDQGLQFLIQYYNGEERAKGNILERFSAQQFPDLHSELNLSSLELGDSALYFCASSVEGYGYTFGSGTRLTVV.

The J gene is TRBJ2-3, the V gene TRBV7-9; possibly TRBD2 for D (6 bases). Germline V gene data show CDR1 as SEHNR and CDR2 as FQNEAQ (reference sequence). Trimming removed 0 bases from V and 4 bases from J, with 20 bases in between. The CDR3 extends over 18 amino acids. The CDR3 DNA reads TGTGCCAGCAGCTTAGCCTCCGGGACTGGTACTTGGGCAGATACGCAGTATTTT. Translated, it gives CASSLASGTGTWADTQYF.

The chain uses TRBV6-4 and TRBJ2-3; D gene ambiguous. Germline V gene sequence: CDR1 MRHNA, CDR2 SNTAGT. V lost 4 bases and J 2 bases, leaving 7 bases between the germline ends. CDR3 length: 13 residues. CDR3: CASSVDNTDTQYF. The CDR3 region has the DNA TGTGCCAGCAGTGTAGACAACACAGATACGCAGTATTTT.

The count of this clone is one. CDR3 sequence (DNA): TGTGCCAGCTCAGAGACTAGCGGGAGAGGTACCGGGGAGCTGTTTTTT. The encoded protein is CASSETSGRGTGELFF. The chain has TRBV18 and TRBJ2-2, with 12 bases fitting TRBD2. Trimming removed 5 bases from V and 5 bases from J; junction bases left unmatched: 6. Germline CDR1 is KGHSH and CDR2 is LQKENI. This CDR3 comprises 16 residues. The complete variable domain, with remaining parts taken from reference TRBV18 and TRBJ2-2, reads NAGVMQNPRHLVRRRGQEARLRCSPMKGHSHVYWYRQLPEEGLKFMVYLQKENIIDESGMPKERFSAEFPKEGPSILRIQQVVRGDSAAYFCASSETSGRGTGELFFGEGSRLTVL.

The V call is TRBV19, the J call TRBJ2-5, with unresolved D. The ends were cut back, 7 bases at V and 7 bases at J, with 19 bases in the middle. The CDR3 is 14 residues long. The germline CDR1 and CDR2 sequences are LNHDA and SQIVND (reference sequence). CDR3 region: CASKNVEAAGTQYF. CDR3 sequence (DNA): TGTGCCAGTAAAAACGTCGAGGCCGCAGGGACCCAGTACTTC.

The V call is TRBV19, the J call TRBJ2-1, with D possibly being TRBD1 or TRBD2 (5 bases each). The CDR3 loop spans 17 amino acids. Trimming pared 3 bases from V and 0 bases from J, leaving 15 bases between. Germline V gives CDR1 LNHDA, CDR2 SQIVND (reference sequence). The DNA of the CDR3 is TGTGCCAGTAGTATGGGGACGGGGCCCTTCTCCTACAATGAGCAGTTCTTC. Translation: CASSMGTGPFSYNEQFF.

This clone has only one observation. The chain links TRBV4-1 to TRBJ2-1, with 8 bases fitting TRBD2. Germline V gives CDR1 MGHRA, CDR2 YSYEKL. V shed 2 bases and J 8 bases; nucleotides not matched to a gene: 14. This CDR3 region has 17 residues. Written as DNA, the CDR3 is TGCGCCAGCAGCCAAAGAGGGATAGCGGGATCTGAGGATGAGCAGTTCTTC. Residues: CASSQRGIAGSEDEQFF.

This chain's CDR3 is CASSVPFAGGPYNEQFF. CDR3 coding DNA: TGCGCCAGCAGCGTCCCCTTTGCGGGGGGTCCCTACAATGAGCAGTTCTTC. V is TRBV5-1 and J is TRBJ2-1; 8 bases agree with TRBD2. The CDR3 totals 17 residues. Germline V gene lookup returns CDR1 SGHRS and CDR2 YFSETQ. Unmatched junction bases numbered 11, after V lost 4 bases and J lost 2 bases. Using reference TRBV5-1 and TRBJ2-1 for the parts outside the CDR3, the full variable domain is KAGVTQTPRYLIKTRGQQVTLSCSPISGHRSVSWYQQTPGQGLQFLFEYFSETQRNKGNFPGRFSGRQFSNSRSEMNVSTLELGDSALYLCASSVPFAGGPYNEQFFGPGTRLTVL.

The genes are TRBV9 and TRBJ2-3, with 8 bases lining up with TRBD2. Trimming took 0 bases from V and 2 from J; bases not matched to a gene: 5. Germline-derived CDR1 and CDR2 are SGDLS and YYNGEE. The CDR3 totals 16 residues. CDR3 in amino acids: CASSVVRGGPTDTQYF. CDR3 DNA sequence: TGTGCCAGCAGCGTAGTACGGGGGGGGCCCACAGATACGCAGTATTTT. The complete variable domain, with remaining parts taken from reference TRBV9 and TRBJ2-3, reads DSGVTQTPKHLITATGQRVTLRCSPRSGDLSVYWYQQSLDQGLQFLIQYYNGEERAKGNILERFSAQQFPDLHSELNLSSLELGDSALYFCASSVVRGGPTDTQYFGPGTRLTVL.

The chain links TRBV7-9 to TRBJ1-6; perhaps TRBD1 as D (5 bases). Per germline, CDR1 SEHNR and CDR2 FQNEAQ (reference sequence). Trimming shortened V by 2 bases and J by 4 bases, and 9 bases separated the two germline ends. The CDR3 covers 15 residues. CDR3 region: CASSLKWGYNSPLHF. CDR3 DNA: TGTGCCAGCAGCTTAAAATGGGGGTATAATTCACCCCTCCACTTT.

The chain combines TRBV7-9 with TRBJ1-6; maybe TRBD1 (5 bases). CDR1 is SEHNR, CDR2 FQNEAQ, per germline (reference sequence). The CDR3 runs 14 residues. Trimming took off 5 bases at V and 7 bases at J, with 12 bases between the two ends. The CDR3 reads CASSRDSGNSPLHF. CDR3 nucleotide sequence: TGTGCCAGCAGCCGTGACAGTGGGAATTCACCCCTCCACTTT. Based on the CDR3 plus reference TRBV7-9 and TRBJ1-6, the full variable domain is DTGVSQNPRHKITKRGQNVTFRCDPISEHNRLYWYRQTLGQGPEFLTYFQNEAQLEKSRLLSDRFSAERPKGSFSTLEIQRTEQGDSAMYLCASSRDSGNSPLHFGNGTRLTVT.

This chain uses TRBV20-1 with TRBJ2-3; D remains unclear. This CDR3 region has 11 residues. CDR1 is DFQATT, CDR2 SNEGSKA, per germline (reference sequence). V shed 3 bases and J shed 7 bases, with 8 bases lying between them. The CDR3 sequence: CSASGQNTQYF. As DNA, the CDR3 is TGCAGTGCTAGTGGGCAAAATACGCAGTATTTT.

The chain couples TRBV27 to TRBJ2-5, with D possibly TRBD1 on 5 matching bases. Trimming pared 2 bases from V and 4 bases from J, leaving 14 bases between. Looked up from germline, CDR1 is MNHEY and CDR2 is SMNVEV (reference sequence). The CDR3 has 15 amino acids. The CDR3 region is CASSLVGAVAETQYF. In nucleotides, the CDR3 is TGTGCCAGCAGTTTAGTTGGGGCCGTGGCAGAGACCCAGTACTTC.

The chain links TRBV7-3 to TRBJ2-2, with 9 bases fitting TRBD2. Germline V gene sequence: CDR1 SGHTA, CDR2 FQGTGA. The length of the CDR3 is 17 residues. The trim removed 5 bases at V and 6 bases at J, leaving 13 bases unmatched. The CDR3 sequence: CASSPTGSGRTPGELFF. The DNA of the CDR3 is TGTGCCAGCAGCCCCACTGGTAGCGGGAGAACCCCCGGGGAGCTGTTTTTT.

The chain has TRBV9 and TRBJ2-3; D remains unclear. CDR1 SGDLS and CDR2 YYNGEE come from the germline V gene. The V end lost 0 bases, the J end lost 1 base, and 9 bases lay between the germline ends. The CDR3 has 15 amino acids. The CDR3 here is CASSVGLSGTDTQYF. The CDR3 DNA reads as TGTGCCAGCAGCGTAGGACTGTCTGGCACAGATACGCAGTATTTT.

The chain employs TRBV25-1 and TRBJ1-6; 9 bases fit TRBD1. CDR1 and CDR2 from the germline V gene are MGHDK and SYGVNS. Germline trimming cut 6 bases from V and 0 bases from J; bases unmatched to any gene: 3. The CDR3 is 16 residues long. The CDR3 region is CASSGQGSSYNSPLHF. The CDR3 coding sequence is TGTGCCAGCAGCGGACAGGGGAGCTCCTATAATTCACCCCTCCACTTT.